The 8 T cell receptor beta chains presented below share a single source sample, sequenced in a study of response to subunit inactivated influenza vaccine. TCRdb ran MiXCR on the RT-PCR reads and lists one entry per CDR3 protein. The sample lists 650,000 to 800,000 distinct CDR3 sequences; about a fifth were seen once. The sample here was PBMCs from blood, taken around 5 days after vaccination. The origin of the receptors is a man between 45 and 60 years old who received an inactivated influenza vaccine.

Notes on this clonotype: The CDR3 end shows no conserved phenylalanine or tryptophan, and so a read error is likely. The chain employs TRBV6-2 or TRBV6-3 and TRBJ2-1, with a weak D call TRBD2 (6 bases). Per the germline V gene, CDR1 is MNHEY and CDR2 is SVGEGT. Trimming stripped 0 bases from V and 6 bases from J, with 15 bases between. The CDR3 loop spans 16 amino acids. The CDR3: CASSYSRSAGFNEQFL. CDR3 nucleotides: TGTGCCAGCAGTTACTCGAGGAGTGCGGGATTCAATGAGCAGTTCCTC.

This clonotype showed up just a few times. V and J are TRBV10-3 and TRBJ1-1, with TRBD1 matching over 8 bases. The V gene end was trimmed by 7 bases and the J gene end by 5 bases; junction bases not matched to a gene: 6. Germline V gene data show CDR1 as ENHRY and CDR2 as SYGVKD. CDR3 length: 13 amino acids. The CDR3 DNA follows: TGTGCCATCACAGGACAGGGTGGGACTGAAGCTTTCTTT. It is translated as CAITGQGGTEAFF.

The V gene is TRBV5-1, the J gene TRBJ1-4; possibly TRBD1 for D (5 bases). CDR1 SGHRS and CDR2 YFSETQ come from the germline V gene. V shed 0 bases and J shed 8 bases, with 11 bases lying between them. This CDR3 has 14 amino acids. The CDR3 region is CASSLERGDEKLFF. The CDR3 DNA sequence: TGCGCCAGCAGCTTGGAAAGGGGTGACGAAAAACTGTTTTTT.

The genes are TRBV12-3 or TRBV12-4 and TRBJ1-2, with D possibly matching TRBD1 (5 bases). Trimming took 6 bases from V and 2 from J, leaving 16 bases between them. This CDR3 contains 15 residues. This CDR3 reads CASSPLGGPNYGYTF. For the CDR3, the DNA is TGTGCCAGCAGCCCGCTTGGGGGACCGAACTATGGCTACACCTTC.

This sequence joins TRBV12-3 or TRBV12-4 and TRBJ1-2; D may be TRBD1 (5 bases). CDR3 length: 14 residues. The ends were cut back, 5 bases at V and 0 bases at J, with 10 bases in the middle. CDR3 coding DNA: TGTGCCAGCAGTACAAGGGGAACTAACTATGGCTACACCTTC. This codes for CASSTRGTNYGYTF.

The chain recombines TRBV4-3 with TRBJ2-1; tentatively, D is TRBD2 (7 bases). This CDR3 has 18 residues. V shed 0 bases and J shed 5 bases, with 20 bases lying between them. CDR1 and CDR2 (germline): LGHNA, YSLEER. DNA for the CDR3: TGCGCCAGCAGCCAAGAGCCGCCCACGGGGGGCTTGAACAATGAGCAGTTCTTC. This sequence encodes CASSQEPPTGGLNNEQFF.

This chain uses TRBV4-1 with TRBJ2-2, with D unclear. This CDR3 region has 14 residues. The germline V and J ends were trimmed by 0 bases and 7 bases, with 9 bases remaining between them. Germline V lookup: CDR1 MGHRA, CDR2 YSYEKL. CDR3 residues: CASSQDRQIGELFF. CDR3 nucleotide sequence: TGCGCCAGCAGCCAAGATAGGCAGATCGGGGAGCTGTTTTTT.

In this sample, this clonotype turned up a few times. The V gene is TRBV6-2 or TRBV6-3, the J gene TRBJ2-1, with D perhaps matching TRBD1 (6 bases). This CDR3 contains 16 residues. Germline V CDR1 and CDR2: MNHEY, SVGEGT. Trimming took off 5 bases at V and 3 bases at J, with 17 bases between the two ends. The CDR3 DNA reads as TGTGCCAGCAGTCCATCGGACAGCCCGTACTACAATGAGCAGTTCTTC. Protein product: CASSPSDSPYYNEQFF.